One and the same sample provided the 28 T cell receptor beta chains below, sequenced in a study of cytomegalovirus exposure and HLA in healthy donors. The PCR was carried out with 60 Vbeta primers and 13 Jbeta primers. This table comes from immunoSEQ multiplex PCR, and its TCRdb copy is limited to in-frame clones, with some not included. The sample includes around 100,000 clones, 65% to 85% of them seen just once. Sequencing used PBMCs. These receptors were collected from a man in his fifties in good health and CMV-seropositive.

This clone was seen only a few times. The chain combines TRBV11-3 with TRBJ2-1, with a weak D call TRBD2 (5 bases). The CDR3 extends over 16 amino acids. V was cut by 0 bases and J by 3 bases, with 12 bases left in between. Germline loops: CDR1 SGHNT, CDR2 YENEEA. CDR3 in DNA: TGTGCCAGCAGCTTAGATGGGGAAAGCGGCTACAATGAGCAGTTCTTC. This gives the protein CASSLDGESGYNEQFF.

This clone was seen many times. The gene calls are TRBV5-4 and TRBJ2-1; 12 nucleotides line up with TRBD2. CDR3 length: 14 amino acids. Trimming removed 3 bases from V and 8 bases from J; junction bases left unmatched: 3. Germline V gene sequence: CDR1 SGHNT, CDR2 YYREEE (reference sequence). The CDR3 reads CASSSGLAGYEQFF. CDR3 sequence (DNA): TGTGCCAGCAGCTCAGGACTAGCGGGATATGAGCAGTTCTTC. Looking up the rest from reference TRBV5-4 and TRBJ2-1 gives the full variable domain: ETGVTQSPTHLIKTRGQQVTLRCSSQSGHNTVSWYQQALGQGPQFIFQYYREEENGRGNFPPRFSGLQFPNYSSELNVNALELDDSALYLCASSSGLAGYEQFFGPGTRLTVL.

This chain connects TRBV5-1 to TRBJ2-4; 11 positions match TRBD2. CDR1 and CDR2 (germline): SGHRS, YFSETQ. There are 16 residues in the CDR3. V lost 4 bases and J lost 3; bases outside the gene matches: 6. This CDR3 is CASSPGTSGFKNIQYF. The CDR3, as DNA: TGCGCCAGCAGCCCTGGGACTAGCGGCTTCAAAAACATTCAGTACTTC.

The chain is built from TRBV2 and TRBJ1-4; perhaps TRBD1 as D (5 bases). The CDR3 runs 15 residues. Trimming cost V 1 base and J 8 bases, with 14 bases left between them. CDR1 SNHLY and CDR2 FYNNEI come from the germline V gene. Here the CDR3 reads CASSEVREGWEKLFF. CDR3 DNA sequence: TGTGCCAGCAGTGAAGTTCGGGAGGGGTGGGAAAAACTGTTTTTT.

This clone was found a few times. The chain is built from TRBV19 and TRBJ2-1; 12 bases are shared with TRBD2. This CDR3 contains 14 residues. After removal of 5 bases from V and 4 bases from J, the junction contained 0 bases not matched to a gene. Germline V gene lookup returns CDR1 LNHDA and CDR2 SQIVND (reference sequence). The CDR3 DNA reads as TGTGCCAGTAGTGGACTAGCGGGATACAATGAGCAGTTCTTC. Amino acids: CASSGLAGYNEQFF.

The J gene is TRBJ2-3, the V gene TRBV9; TRBD1 might be the D (7 bases). The CDR3 contains 17 residues. Per the germline V gene, CDR1 is SGDLS and CDR2 is YYNGEE. Trimming took off 3 bases at V and 0 bases at J, with 17 bases between the two ends. The CDR3 DNA sequence: TGTGCCAGCAGCGCCCACTCAGGGGGGTATAGCACAGATACGCAGTATTTT. Translation: CASSAHSGGYSTDTQYF. Looking up the rest from reference TRBV9 and TRBJ2-3 gives the full variable domain: DSGVTQTPKHLITATGQRVTLRCSPRSGDLSVYWYQQSLDQGLQFLIQYYNGEERAKGNILERFSAQQFPDLHSELNLSSLELGDSALYFCASSAHSGGYSTDTQYFGPGTRLTVL.

As DNA, the CDR3 is TGTGCCAGCAGCGTAGGTGGTAGCGGGAGAAGCTCCTACGAGCAGTACTTC. Amino acid sequence: CASSVGGSGRSSYEQYF. The chain uses TRBV9 and TRBJ2-7; TRBD2 matches at 9 bases. The trim removed 0 bases at V and 0 bases at J, leaving 7 bases unmatched. The CDR3 contains 17 residues. The germline CDR1 and CDR2 sequences are SGDLS and YYNGEE.

This chain links TRBV30 with TRBJ1-1, with D possibly TRBD1 on 6 matching bases. Trimming cost V 3 bases and J 4 bases, with 9 bases left between them. The germline gives CDR1 GTSNPN, CDR2 SVGIG (reference sequence). The CDR3 has 12 residues. In DNA form, the CDR3 reads TGTGCCTGGAGCAGGGGTGGCACTGAAGCTTTCTTT. Translated, it gives CAWSRGGTEAFF.

The CDR3 here is CASSLLPSPLHF. The CDR3 nucleotides read TGTGCCAGCAGTTTACTTCCTTCACCCCTCCACTTT. The chain carries TRBV28 and TRBJ1-6, with D unclear. The V gene's germline CDR1 is MDHEN and CDR2 SYDVKM. Trimming cost V 2 bases and J 9 bases, with 5 bases left between them. The CDR3 loop spans 12 amino acids.

This clone was detected only once. This chain connects TRBV4-2 to TRBJ2-7; D call uncertain. V was trimmed by 1 base and J by 4 bases, leaving 11 bases between them. The CDR3 is made up of 14 amino acids. CDR1 is LGHNA, CDR2 YNFKEQ, per germline. This CDR3 is CASSQGMTDYEQYF. CDR3 in DNA: TGTGCCAGCAGCCAAGGTATGACTGATTACGAGCAGTACTTC.

The chain joins TRBV4-2 to TRBJ2-3; 9 bases are a match to TRBD2. V shed 0 bases and J 2 bases; nucleotides not matched to a gene: 9. This CDR3 is built from 18 residues. The V gene's germline CDR1 is LGHNA and CDR2 YNFKEQ. CDR3 DNA sequence: TGTGCCAGCAGCCAAGATGGGCTTAGCGGGAGTACCACAGATACGCAGTATTTT. This gives the protein CASSQDGLSGSTTDTQYF.

This clone was found a few times. The chain is built from TRBV6-5 and TRBJ2-2, with D perhaps TRBD2 (5 bases). V lost 7 bases, J lost 4 bases, and 13 bases lay in between. The CDR3 is 14 amino acids. Per germline, CDR1 MNHEY and CDR2 SVGAGI. The CDR3 loop reads CASKTLGPTGELFF. DNA of the CDR3: TGTGCCAGCAAGACACTAGGTCCCACCGGGGAGCTGTTTTTT.

The chain uses TRBV5-1 and TRBJ2-5; 7 nucleotides agree with TRBD2. Per the germline V gene, CDR1 is SGHRS and CDR2 is YFSETQ. The length of the CDR3 is 15 residues. V was clipped by 1 base and J by 4 bases; unmatched bases: 7. The CDR3 here is CASSLQRGPSETQYF. DNA of the CDR3: TGCGCCAGCAGCTTGCAGCGGGGTCCCTCAGAGACCCAGTACTTC. Variable domain in full (rest from reference TRBV5-1 and TRBJ2-5): KAGVTQTPRYLIKTRGQQVTLSCSPISGHRSVSWYQQTPGQGLQFLFEYFSETQRNKGNFPGRFSGRQFSNSRSEMNVSTLELGDSALYLCASSLQRGPSETQYFGPGTRLLVL.

Details on this clone: A read error may produce the germline difference seen at one junction end. The chain links TRBV7-6 to TRBJ1-3; 11 bases are a match to TRBD1. CDR1 and CDR2 (germline): SGHVS, FNYEAQ. The CDR3 covers 16 residues. In DNA, the CDR3 is TGTGCCAGCAGCCAACGCGGACAGGGGGCTGGCAACACCATATATTTT. Translation: CASSQRGQGAGNTIYF.

The chain links TRBV28 to TRBJ1-4, with 10 bases that match TRBD1. V shed 7 bases and J 4 bases; nucleotides not matched to a gene: 9. This CDR3 is 16 amino acids long. Germline V gene data show CDR1 as MDHEN and CDR2 as SYDVKM. The DNA for the CDR3 is TGTGCCAGCACCCCGGGACAGGGGCCCTATAATGAAAAACTGTTTTTT. Encoded protein: CASTPGQGPYNEKLFF.

The gene calls are TRBV6-6 and TRBJ2-5; TRBD1 matches at 7 bases. V dropped 6 bases and J dropped 7; count of bases not matched to a gene: 11. There are 14 residues in the CDR3. CDR1 is MNHNY, CDR2 SVGAGI, per germline (reference sequence). The CDR3 DNA sequence: TGTGCCAGCAGCTACGGACAGAGGGGGCGGACCCAGTACTTC. Its translation is CASSYGQRGRTQYF.

This clone appeared a few times. This chain uses TRBV25-1 with TRBJ2-1, with 11 bases matching TRBD2. Germline values: CDR1 MGHDK, CDR2 SYGVNS. The CDR3 extends over 15 amino acids. The J segment lost 8 bases and the V segment lost 6 bases, leaving 9 bases of the junction unmatched. The CDR3 loop is CASRLAGGGFDEQFF. In DNA form, the CDR3 reads TGTGCCAGCAGGCTAGCGGGAGGCGGTTTTGATGAGCAGTTCTTC.

The chain combines TRBV5-1 with TRBJ2-7; 9 nucleotides line up with TRBD2. V lost 6 bases, J lost 6 bases, and 13 bases stayed unmatched. The CDR3 extends over 15 amino acids. The germline V gene encodes CDR1 SGHRS and CDR2 YFSETQ. The CDR3 loop is CASIPIAGGPSEQYF. The DNA for the CDR3 is TGCGCCAGCATCCCTATTGCGGGAGGGCCAAGCGAGCAGTACTTC.

This chain links TRBV28 with TRBJ2-5, with no clear D. V was cut by 6 bases and J by 2 bases, with 10 bases left in between. CDR3 length: 13 residues. CDR1 and CDR2 (germline): MDHEN, SYDVKM. The CDR3 protein is CASSRGRQETQYF. The CDR3 DNA is TGTGCCAGCAGCCGAGGCAGACAAGAGACCCAGTACTTC. The entire variable domain, with the rest obtained from reference TRBV28 and TRBJ2-5, is as follows: DVKVTQSSRYLVKRTGEKVFLECVQDMDHENMFWYRQDPGLGLRLIYFSYDVKMKEKGDIPEGYSVSREKKERFSLILESASTNQTSMYLCASSRGRQETQYFGPGTRLLVL.

This rearrangement joins TRBV6-4 to TRBJ2-5; tentatively, D is TRBD2 (7 bases). The V and J ends lost 0 bases and 4 bases respectively, with 12 bases between them. The CDR3 length is 15 residues. Germline V gene lookup returns CDR1 MRHNA and CDR2 SNTAGT. CDR3 coding DNA: TGTGCCAGCAGTGACTCGGGGGGGCCGGGAGAGACCCAGTACTTC. The encoded protein is CASSDSGGPGETQYF.

The chain joins TRBV28 to TRBJ1-5; D is perhaps TRBD1 (5 bases). This CDR3 is built from 13 residues. The germline CDR1 and CDR2 sequences are MDHEN and SYDVKM. V lost 2 bases, J lost 9 bases, and 11 bases lay in between. CDR3 in amino acids: CASSLQGISPQHF. CDR3 nucleotides: TGTGCCAGCAGTTTACAGGGAATATCGCCCCAGCATTTT.

This chain links TRBV7-9 with TRBJ1-2; unclear D gene. The CDR3 consists of 12 residues. Germline CDR1 reads SEHNR; CDR2 reads FQNEAQ (reference sequence). Trimming removed 1 base at V and 8 bases at J, with 8 bases between. CDR3 residues: CASSLGISGYTF. The CDR3 DNA reads TGTGCCAGCAGCTTAGGTATTTCGGGCTACACCTTC.

V and J are TRBV6-6 and TRBJ2-5; 8 bases align to TRBD1. CDR3 length equals 15 residues. Germline V CDR1 and CDR2: MNHNY, SVGAGI (reference sequence). The V segment lost 6 bases and the J segment 5 bases; nucleotides outside the gene matches: 11. CDR3 nucleotide sequence: TGTGCCAGCAGAACAGGACAGGGCGGCACGGAGACCCAGTACTTC. Its translation is CASRTGQGGTETQYF.

The chain links TRBV10-3 to TRBJ2-1, with 7 positions matching TRBD1. The germline CDR1 and CDR2 sequences are ENHRY and SYGVKD. The length of the CDR3 is 12 residues. The CDR3 loop reads CAHRGSYNEQFF. The CDR3 coding sequence is TGTGCTCACAGGGGCTCCTACAATGAGCAGTTCTTC.

This clone was seen a handful of times. The chain recombines TRBV5-1 with TRBJ2-2; tentative D call: TRBD1 (5 bases). V was clipped by 2 bases and J by 4 bases, with 15 bases between them. This CDR3 is built from 16 residues. The germline V gene has CDR1 SGHRS and CDR2 YFSETQ. This chain's CDR3 is CASSFQGAYSTGELFF. The CDR3 bases are TGCGCCAGCAGCTTTCAAGGGGCTTATAGCACCGGGGAGCTGTTTTTT.

The chain joins TRBV20-1 to TRBJ2-7; D unresolved. Per the germline V gene, CDR1 is DFQATT and CDR2 is SNEGSKA (reference sequence). The CDR3 has 11 amino acids. V was cut by 6 bases and J by 6 bases, with 12 bases left in between. CDR3 nucleotides: TGCAGTGCCCCCGAGAGAGTCGAGCAGTACTTC. Amino acid sequence: CSAPERVEQYF.

The rearrangement links TRBV28 to TRBJ2-3; 12 bases agree with TRBD2. Germline loops: CDR1 MDHEN, CDR2 SYDVKM. V was pared by 4 bases and J by 11 bases, with 1 base of the junction left unmatched. The CDR3 is 12 amino acids. CDR3: CASSSGLAGQYF. Written as DNA, the CDR3 is TGTGCCAGCAGTTCGGGACTAGCGGGGCAGTATTTT.

This chain uses TRBV7-9 with TRBJ2-1; no definite D call. CDR1 SEHNR and CDR2 FQNEAQ come from the germline V gene (reference sequence). CDR3 length: 16 amino acids. Trimming removed 1 base at V and 4 bases at J, with 14 bases between. The CDR3 reads CASSLGDIRRYNEQFF. Written as DNA, the CDR3 is TGTGCCAGCAGCTTAGGAGATATTAGGCGGTACAATGAGCAGTTCTTC.